This TCR beta chain was obtained from a study of shared clonotypes between healthy human individuals. Study summary: A donor's plate count was three for CD4 naive and three for CD4 memory; CD8 naive had two and CD8 memory one.

Trimming pared 3 bases from V and 3 bases from J, leaving 14 bases between. This CDR3 contains 15 residues. Germline V gives CDR1 SEHNR, CDR2 FQNEAQ (reference sequence). Generated by immunoSEQ multiplex PCR, the TCRdb table keeps only in-frame clones and is missing some. The repertoire holds a few million clones, with roughly nine tenths as singletons. None of the donors, who were healthy HIV-negative adults, had recently had acute infections or vaccinations. Donors comprised only Caucasian adults living in Nashville, Tennessee. A split of CD4+ cells into CD45RA+ naive and CD45RA-negative memory subsets was performed.

This sequence originates from a man aged 18-30 years in good health. Sequencing used naive CD4+ T cells sorted from blood. As for subset: CD45RA+ positively selected. The V gene is TRBV7-9, the J gene TRBJ1-1; tentative D call: TRBD1 (5 bases). The CDR3, as DNA: TGTGCCAGCAGCTTTGGGATTTTCAGGGACACTGAAGCTTTCTTT. It encodes CASSFGIFRDTEAFF.